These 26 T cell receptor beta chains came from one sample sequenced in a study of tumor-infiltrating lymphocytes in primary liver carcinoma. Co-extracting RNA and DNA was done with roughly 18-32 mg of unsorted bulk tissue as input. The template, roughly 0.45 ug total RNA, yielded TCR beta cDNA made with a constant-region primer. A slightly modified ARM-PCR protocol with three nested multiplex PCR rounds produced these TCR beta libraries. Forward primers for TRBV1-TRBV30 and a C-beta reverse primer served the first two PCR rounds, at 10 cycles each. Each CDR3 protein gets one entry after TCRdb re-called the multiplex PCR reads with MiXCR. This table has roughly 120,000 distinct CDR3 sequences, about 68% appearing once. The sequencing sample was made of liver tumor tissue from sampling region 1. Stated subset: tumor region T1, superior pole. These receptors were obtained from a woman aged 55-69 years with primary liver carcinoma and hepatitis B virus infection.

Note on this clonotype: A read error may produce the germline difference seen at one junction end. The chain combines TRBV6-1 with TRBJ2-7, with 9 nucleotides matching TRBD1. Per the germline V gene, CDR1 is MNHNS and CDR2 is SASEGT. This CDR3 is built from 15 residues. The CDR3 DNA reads TGTGCAAGCAGTGGGCGGACAGGGGTGACCCACGAGCAGTACTTC. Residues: CASSGRTGVTHEQYF.

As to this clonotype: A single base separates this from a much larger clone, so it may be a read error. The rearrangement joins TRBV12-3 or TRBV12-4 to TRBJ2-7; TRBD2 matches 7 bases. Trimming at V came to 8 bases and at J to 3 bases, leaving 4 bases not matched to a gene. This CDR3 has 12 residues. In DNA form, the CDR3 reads TGTGCCAGCGGGGGGGTAGTCTACGAGCAGTACTTC. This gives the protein CASGGVVYEQYF.

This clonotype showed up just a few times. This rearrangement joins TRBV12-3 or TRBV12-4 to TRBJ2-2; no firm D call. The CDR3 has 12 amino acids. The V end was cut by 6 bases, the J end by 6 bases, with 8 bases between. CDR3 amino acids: CASSPFPGELFF. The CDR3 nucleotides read TGTGCCAGCAGCCCCTTTCCCGGGGAGCTGTTTTTT.

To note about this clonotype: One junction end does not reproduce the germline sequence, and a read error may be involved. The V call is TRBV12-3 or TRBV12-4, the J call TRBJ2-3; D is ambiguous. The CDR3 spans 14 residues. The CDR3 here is CDSSLGGSTDTQYF. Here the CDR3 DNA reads TGTGACAGCAGTTTGGGCGGTTCCACAGATACGCAGTATTTT.

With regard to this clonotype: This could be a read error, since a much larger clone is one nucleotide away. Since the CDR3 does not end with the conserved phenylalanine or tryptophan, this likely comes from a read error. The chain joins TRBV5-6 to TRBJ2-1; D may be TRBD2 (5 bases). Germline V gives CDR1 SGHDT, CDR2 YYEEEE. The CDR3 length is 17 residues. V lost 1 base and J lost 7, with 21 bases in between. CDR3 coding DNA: TGTGCCAGCAGCTTGACGAGGCGGGCCCCCTCTAAGAATGAGCAGTTCCTC. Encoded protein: CASSLTRRAPSKNEQFL.

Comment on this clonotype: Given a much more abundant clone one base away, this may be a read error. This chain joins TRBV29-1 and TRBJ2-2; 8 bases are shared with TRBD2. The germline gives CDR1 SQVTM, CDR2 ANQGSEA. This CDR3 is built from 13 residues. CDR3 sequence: CSASSGYTGEPFF. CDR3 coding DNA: TGCAGCGCGTCTAGCGGGTACACCGGGGAGCCGTTTTTT.

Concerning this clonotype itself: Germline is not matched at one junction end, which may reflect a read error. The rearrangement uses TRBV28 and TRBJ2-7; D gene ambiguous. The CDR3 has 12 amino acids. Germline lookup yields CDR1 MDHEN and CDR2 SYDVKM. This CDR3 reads CACSRKFYEQYF. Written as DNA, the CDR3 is TGTGCCTGCAGTAGGAAATTCTACGAGCAGTACTTC. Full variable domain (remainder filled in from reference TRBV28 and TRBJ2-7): DVKVTQSSRYLVKRTGEKVFLECVQDMDHENMFWYRQDPGLGLRLIYFSYDVKMKEKGDIPEGYSVSREKKERFSLILESASTNQTSMYLCACSRKFYEQYFGPGTRLTVT.

The CDR3 DNA is TGCGCCAGCAGCTGGAGAGGAACTGGGGCCAACGTCCTGACTTTC. It yields the protein CASSWRGTGANVLTF. The chain is built from TRBV5-1 and TRBJ2-6; no reliable D call. CDR3 length equals 15 residues. The germline gives CDR1 SGHRS, CDR2 YFSETQ. The V end lost 3 bases, the J end lost 2 bases, and 9 bases lay between the germline ends.

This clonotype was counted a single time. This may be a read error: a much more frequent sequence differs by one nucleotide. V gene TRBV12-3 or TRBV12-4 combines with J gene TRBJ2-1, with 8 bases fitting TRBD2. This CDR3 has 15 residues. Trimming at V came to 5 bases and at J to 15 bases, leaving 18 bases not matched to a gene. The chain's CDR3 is CASSPAGDSGKGSFF. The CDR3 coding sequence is TGTGCCAGCAGTCCCGCCGGGGATAGCGGGAAAGGGTCGTTCTTC.

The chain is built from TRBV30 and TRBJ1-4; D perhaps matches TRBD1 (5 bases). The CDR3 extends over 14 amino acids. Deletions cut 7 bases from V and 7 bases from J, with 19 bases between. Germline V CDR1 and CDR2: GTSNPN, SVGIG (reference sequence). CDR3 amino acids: CASTAGTGLEKLFF. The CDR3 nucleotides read TGTGCCTCCACGGCGGGGACGGGGCTTGAAAAACTGTTTTTT.

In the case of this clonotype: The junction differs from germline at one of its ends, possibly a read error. In DNA, the CDR3 is TGTGCCAGCAGCCCTAGGGGAGCGGGTGCAAATGAACAGTTCTTC. As protein: CASSPRGAGANEQFF. The chain has TRBV11-2 and TRBJ2-1, with D possibly matching TRBD2 (6 bases). CDR3 length equals 15 residues. Germline lookup yields CDR1 SGHAT and CDR2 FQNNGV.

The CDR3 reads CARPRRQIYEQYF. In nucleotides, the CDR3 is TGTGCCAGGCCGAGACGGCAAATCTACGAGCAGTACTTC. This rearrangement joins TRBV11-2 to TRBJ2-7; D is unresolved. CDR1 is SGHAT, CDR2 FQNNGV, per germline. Between the trimmed V and J ends, which lost 9 bases and 3 bases, there was a span of 15 bases. The CDR3 covers 13 residues.

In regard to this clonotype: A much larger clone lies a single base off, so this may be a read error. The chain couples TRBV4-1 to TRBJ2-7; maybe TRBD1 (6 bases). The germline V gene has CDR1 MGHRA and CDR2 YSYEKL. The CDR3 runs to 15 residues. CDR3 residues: CASSQERGSPYDQYF. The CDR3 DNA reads TGCGCCAGCAGCCAAGAGAGGGGGAGTCCCTACGATCAGTACTTC.

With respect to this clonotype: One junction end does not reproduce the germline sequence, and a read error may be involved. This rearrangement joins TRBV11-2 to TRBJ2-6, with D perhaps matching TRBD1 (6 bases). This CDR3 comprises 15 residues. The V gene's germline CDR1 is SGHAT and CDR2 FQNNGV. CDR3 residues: CASRLWGAGASVLTF. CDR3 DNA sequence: TGTGCCAGCAGGTTATGGGGCGCAGGGGCCAGCGTCCTGACTTTC.

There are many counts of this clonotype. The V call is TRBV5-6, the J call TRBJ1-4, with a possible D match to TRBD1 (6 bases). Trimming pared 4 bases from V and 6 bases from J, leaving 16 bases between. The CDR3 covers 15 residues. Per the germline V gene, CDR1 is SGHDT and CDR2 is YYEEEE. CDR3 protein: CASSLDRPSDEKLFF. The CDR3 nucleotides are TGTGCCAGCAGCCTGGACAGACCGTCGGATGAAAAACTGTTTTTT.

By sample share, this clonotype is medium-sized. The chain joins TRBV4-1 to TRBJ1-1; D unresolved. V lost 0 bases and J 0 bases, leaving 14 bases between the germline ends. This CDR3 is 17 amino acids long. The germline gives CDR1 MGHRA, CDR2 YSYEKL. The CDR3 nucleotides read TGCGCCAGCAGCCAAGACCCACGGAGAGCCTTGAACACTGAAGCTTTCTTT. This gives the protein CASSQDPRRALNTEAFF.

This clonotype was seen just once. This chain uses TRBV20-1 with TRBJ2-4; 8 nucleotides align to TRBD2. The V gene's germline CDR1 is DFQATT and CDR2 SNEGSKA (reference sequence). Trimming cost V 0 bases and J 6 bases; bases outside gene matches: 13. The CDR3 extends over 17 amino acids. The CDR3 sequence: CSARDRVGGRRVNIQYF. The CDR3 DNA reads TGCAGTGCTAGAGATCGGGTGGGCGGGAGGCGTGTAAACATTCAGTACTTC.

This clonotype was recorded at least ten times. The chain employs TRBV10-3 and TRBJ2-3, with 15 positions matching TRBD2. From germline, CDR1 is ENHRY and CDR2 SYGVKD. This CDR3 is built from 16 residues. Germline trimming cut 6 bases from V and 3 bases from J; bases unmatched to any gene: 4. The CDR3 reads CAIRQGLAGGTDTQYF. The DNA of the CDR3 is TGTGCCATCAGGCAGGGACTAGCGGGAGGAACAGATACGCAGTATTTT.

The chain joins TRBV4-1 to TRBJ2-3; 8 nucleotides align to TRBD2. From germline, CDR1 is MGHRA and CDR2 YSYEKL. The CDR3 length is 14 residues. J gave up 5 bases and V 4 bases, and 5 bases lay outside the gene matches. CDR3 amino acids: CASSRGGGIDTQYF. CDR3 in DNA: TGCGCCAGCAGCCGGGGCGGGGGGATAGATACGCAGTATTTT.

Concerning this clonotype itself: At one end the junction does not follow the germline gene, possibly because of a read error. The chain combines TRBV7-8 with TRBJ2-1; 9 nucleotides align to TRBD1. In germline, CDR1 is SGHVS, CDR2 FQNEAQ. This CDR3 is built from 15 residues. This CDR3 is CANSLHGTGYNEQFF. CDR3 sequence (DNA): TGTGCCAACAGCTTACATGGGACAGGGTACAATGAACAGTTCTTC.

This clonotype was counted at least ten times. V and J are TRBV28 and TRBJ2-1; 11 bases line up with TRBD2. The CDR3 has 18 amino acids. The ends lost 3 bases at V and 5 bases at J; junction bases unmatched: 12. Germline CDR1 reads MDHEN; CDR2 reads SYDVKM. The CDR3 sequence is CASSFSGRAGLSNNEQFF. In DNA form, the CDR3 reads TGTGCCAGCAGTTTTAGCGGGAGGGCCGGGCTTTCGAACAATGAGCAGTTCTTC.

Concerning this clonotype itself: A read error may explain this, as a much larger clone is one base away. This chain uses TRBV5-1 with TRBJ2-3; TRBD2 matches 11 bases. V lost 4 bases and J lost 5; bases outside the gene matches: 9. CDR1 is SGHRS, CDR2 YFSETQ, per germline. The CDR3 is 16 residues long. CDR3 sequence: CASSPGTSGFIDTQYF. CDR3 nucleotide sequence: TGCGCCAGCAGCCCCGGGACTAGCGGCTTCATAGATACGCAGTATTTT.

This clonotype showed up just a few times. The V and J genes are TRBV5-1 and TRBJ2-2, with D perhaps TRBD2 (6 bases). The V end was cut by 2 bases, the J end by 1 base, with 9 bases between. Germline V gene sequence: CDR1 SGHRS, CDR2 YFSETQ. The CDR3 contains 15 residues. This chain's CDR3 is CASSLGLRNTGELFF. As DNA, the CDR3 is TGCGCCAGCAGCTTAGGACTAAGGAACACCGGGGAGCTGTTTTTT.

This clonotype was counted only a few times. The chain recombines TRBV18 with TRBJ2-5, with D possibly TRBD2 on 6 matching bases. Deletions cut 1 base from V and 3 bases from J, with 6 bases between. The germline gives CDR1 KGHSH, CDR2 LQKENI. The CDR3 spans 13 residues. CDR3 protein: CASSPRREETQYF. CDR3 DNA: TGTGCCAGCTCACCACGGAGGGAAGAGACCCAGTACTTC. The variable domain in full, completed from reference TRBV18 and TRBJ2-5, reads NAGVMQNPRHLVRRRGQEARLRCSPMKGHSHVYWYRQLPEEGLKFMVYLQKENIIDESGMPKERFSAEFPKEGPSILRIQQVVRGDSAAYFCASSPRREETQYFGPGTRLLVL.

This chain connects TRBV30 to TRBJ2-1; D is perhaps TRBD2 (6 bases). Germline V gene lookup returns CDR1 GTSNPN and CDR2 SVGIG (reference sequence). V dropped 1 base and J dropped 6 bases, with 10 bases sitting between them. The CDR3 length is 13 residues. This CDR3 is CAWSGLATNEQFF. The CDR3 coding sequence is TGTGCCTGGAGTGGCCTAGCGACCAATGAGCAGTTCTTC.

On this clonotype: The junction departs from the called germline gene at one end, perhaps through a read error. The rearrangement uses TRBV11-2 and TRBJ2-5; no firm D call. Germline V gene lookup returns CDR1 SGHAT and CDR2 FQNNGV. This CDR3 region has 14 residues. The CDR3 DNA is TGTGCCAGCATCCCCACATGGAAAAAAGAGACCCAGTACTTT. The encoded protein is CASIPTWKKETQYF.